These 7 T cell receptor beta chains share one sample of origin, sequenced in a study of beta chain features in type 1 diabetes. Isolated RNA was reverse transcribed in full, so expressed TCRB transcripts were sequenced. Libraries were prepared by immunoSEQ multiplex PCR; TCRdb keeps only in-frame clonotypes and omits some of them. The table has a few hundred thousand clones, 7.5% to 10% seen once. Input material: naive CD4+ T cells from blood. Source of these receptors: a woman under 30 in good health.

The rearrangement joins TRBV6-6 to TRBJ2-7; 8 bases fit TRBD2. The CDR3 totals 14 residues. V shed 5 bases and J 1 base; nucleotides not matched to a gene: 4. Per the germline V gene, CDR1 is MNHNY and CDR2 is SVGAGI (reference sequence). The DNA for the CDR3 is TGTGCCAGCAGTCCGGGAGGGCGGTCCTACGAGCAGTACTTC. Translating gives CASSPGGRSYEQYF.

The V gene is TRBV10-3, the J gene TRBJ1-6; 8 nucleotides agree with TRBD1. The CDR3 loop spans 14 amino acids. The ends lost 7 bases at V and 10 bases at J; junction bases unmatched: 9. Germline V gene data show CDR1 as ENHRY and CDR2 as SYGVKD. CDR3 nucleotide sequence: TGTGCCATCACCGCGGACAGGGTCGAGTCACCCCTCCACTTT. Translated: CAITADRVESPLHF.

The chain employs TRBV7-6 and TRBJ2-1; D perhaps matches TRBD1 (6 bases). This CDR3 contains 14 residues. Trimming cost V 5 bases and J 7 bases, with 15 bases left between them. Germline V gene data show CDR1 as SGHVS and CDR2 as FNYEAQ. The CDR3: CASSPSWTENEQFF. CDR3 sequence (DNA): TGTGCCAGCAGCCCGAGTTGGACAGAAAATGAGCAGTTCTTC.

This rearrangement joins TRBV30 to TRBJ2-6, with a possible D match to TRBD2 (5 bases). The CDR3 extends over 15 amino acids. Germline-derived CDR1 and CDR2 are GTSNPN and SVGIG (reference sequence). V shed 5 bases and J shed 1 base, with 12 bases lying between them. CDR3 bases: TGTGCCTGGCAGGACTCACTGTCTGGGGCCAACGTCCTGACTTTC. Translated: CAWQDSLSGANVLTF.

The chain is built from TRBV30 and TRBJ1-4, with D unresolved. The germline gives CDR1 GTSNPN, CDR2 SVGIG (reference sequence). This CDR3 region has 14 residues. V was pared by 1 base and J by 5 bases, with 11 bases between. This chain's CDR3 is CAWSGPGLNEKLFF. The CDR3 nucleotides are TGTGCCTGGAGTGGGCCAGGTCTAAATGAAAAACTGTTTTTT.

The chain uses TRBV4-1 and TRBJ1-2; D ambiguous. Trimming stripped 0 bases from V and 7 bases from J, with 12 bases between. Germline CDR1 is MGHRA and CDR2 is YSYEKL. This CDR3 contains 14 residues. The CDR3 is CASSQDMRTAGYTF. The CDR3 DNA follows: TGCGCCAGCAGCCAAGATATGCGAACTGCTGGCTACACCTTC.

The chain combines TRBV5-1 with TRBJ2-1; perhaps TRBD1 as D (6 bases). The CDR3 is 19 amino acids. Trimming took 1 base from V and 2 from J, leaving 22 bases between them. Germline-derived CDR1 and CDR2 are SGHRS and YFSETQ. The CDR3 bases are TGCGCCAGCAGCTTGTTTTGGCAGGGGCCGAAAGAGGCCTACAATGAGCAGTTCTTC. Protein: CASSLFWQGPKEAYNEQFF.